A single sample is the source of the 20 T cell receptor beta chains below, sequenced in a study of OX40 agonist ivuxolimab in advanced cancers. Sequencing used immunoSEQ multiplex PCR; TCRdb keeps in-frame clones, though not all of them. The sample consists of around 26,000 clones, approximately 75% of them appearing once. Sample: CD4+ or CD8+ T cells sorted from blood, taken in a trial of the OX40 agonist ivuxolimab. The receptors stem from an adult with an advanced solid tumor such as melanoma, head and neck, liver or kidney cancer.

The chain is built from TRBV6-6 and TRBJ2-1; 9 positions agree with TRBD2. Germline trimming cut 2 bases from V and 10 bases from J; bases unmatched to any gene: 9. Germline CDR1 and CDR2: MNHNY and SVGAGI (reference sequence). This CDR3 spans 15 amino acids. CDR3 protein: CASSYPQRGAGEQFF. The CDR3 DNA follows: TGTGCCAGCAGTTACCCCCAGCGGGGGGCCGGGGAGCAGTTCTTC.

This chain uses TRBV27 with TRBJ2-5; no clear D gene. Germline V CDR1 and CDR2: MNHEY, SMNVEV (reference sequence). This CDR3 region has 15 residues. V lost 1 base and J 4 bases, leaving 13 bases between the germline ends. DNA of the CDR3: TGTGCCAGCAGTTTATGGGCCAATGAACCAGAGACCCAGTACTTC. Residues: CASSLWANEPETQYF.

The chain couples TRBV7-9 to TRBJ2-7; TRBD1 matches at 8 bases. J gave up 3 bases and V 2 bases, and 3 bases lay outside the gene matches. Germline loops: CDR1 SEHNR, CDR2 FQNEAQ (reference sequence). CDR3 length: 14 amino acids. In DNA form, the CDR3 reads TGTGCCAGCAGCTTATCCGGGACAGGCTACGAGCAGTACTTC. Protein: CASSLSGTGYEQYF. The full variable domain, with the rest looked up from reference TRBV7-9 and TRBJ2-7, is DTGVSQNPRHKITKRGQNVTFRCDPISEHNRLYWYRQTLGQGPEFLTYFQNEAQLEKSRLLSDRFSAERPKGSFSTLEIQRTEQGDSAMYLCASSLSGTGYEQYFGPGTRLTVT.

This clone was counted a few times. V and J are TRBV27 and TRBJ2-7; 12 nucleotides line up with TRBD1. The CDR3 totals 12 residues. The germline V gene has CDR1 MNHEY and CDR2 SMNVEV (reference sequence). Trimming took 9 bases from V and 6 from J; bases not matched to a gene: 3. This CDR3 reads CASRDRGLEQYF. Written as DNA, the CDR3 is TGTGCCAGTCGGGACAGGGGGCTCGAGCAGTACTTC.

This clone came up once. The chain carries TRBV14 and TRBJ1-1; D unresolved. Germline CDR1 is SGHDN and CDR2 is FVKESK. The V gene lost 4 bases and the J gene lost 1 base, with 7 bases spanning the gap. This CDR3 comprises 13 residues. CDR3 in amino acids: CASSPNRNTEAFF. CDR3 nucleotide sequence: TGTGCCAGCAGCCCAAACAGGAACACTGAAGCTTTCTTT.

The chain is built from TRBV29-1 and TRBJ2-6; 12 bases map to TRBD1. The CDR3 runs to 19 residues. The germline V gene encodes CDR1 SQVTM and CDR2 ANQGSEA. The J segment lost 2 bases and the V segment lost 5 bases, leaving 13 bases of the junction unmatched. In DNA, the CDR3 is TGCAGCGTTACCGAGAACCTCGGGACAGGGGGCGCTGGGGCCAACGTCCTGACTTTC. As protein: CSVTENLGTGGAGANVLTF.

This clone came up many times. The chain links TRBV6-4 to TRBJ2-3; D is unclear. The CDR3 length is 14 residues. V lost 5 bases to trimming and J lost 3 bases, with 12 bases between them. Germline V lookup: CDR1 MRHNA, CDR2 SNTAGT. CDR3 DNA sequence: TGTGCCAGCAGTACGGGTGTAGGGACAGATACGCAGTATTTT. Its protein product is CASSTGVGTDTQYF.

This sequence joins TRBV7-8 and TRBJ2-3; D is unclear. CDR3 length: 12 amino acids. CDR1 and CDR2 from the germline V gene are SGHVS and FQNEAQ. V lost 5 bases, J lost 2 bases, and 5 bases lay in between. The CDR3 here is CASSAITDTQYF. The CDR3 DNA reads TGTGCCAGCAGCGCAATCACAGATACGCAGTATTTT.

V and J are TRBV27 and TRBJ2-7, with 8 bases aligning to TRBD2. CDR1 and CDR2 (germline): MNHEY, SMNVEV (reference sequence). V was clipped by 3 bases and J by 0 bases; unmatched bases: 10. This CDR3 has 17 residues. The CDR3 DNA reads TGTGCCAGCAGTTTCATCCCTAGCGGGCTAGGCTCCTACGAGCAGTACTTC. Amino acid sequence: CASSFIPSGLGSYEQYF.

The genes are TRBV7-6 and TRBJ2-5; no definite D call. CDR1 and CDR2 (germline): SGHVS, FNYEAQ. This CDR3 comprises 11 residues. Trimming shortened V by 5 bases and J by 2 bases, and 3 bases separated the two germline ends. The CDR3 DNA is TGTGCCAGCAGCCAACAAGAGACCCAGTACTTC. It codes for CASSQQETQYF.

This chain links TRBV15 with TRBJ2-7, with D maybe TRBD1 (6 bases). This CDR3 has 14 residues. Germline V gene data show CDR1 as LNHNV and CDR2 as YYDKDF (reference sequence). V lost 3 bases and J lost 4, with 13 bases in between. The chain's CDR3 is CATSSPTGPYEQYF. The CDR3 nucleotides read TGTGCCACCAGCAGCCCGACAGGCCCATACGAGCAGTACTTC.

This chain uses TRBV9 with TRBJ1-5, with D perhaps TRBD1 (6 bases). Germline CDR1 is SGDLS and CDR2 is YYNGEE. Deletions cut 4 bases from V and 4 bases from J, with 12 bases between. The CDR3 runs 14 residues. The chain's CDR3 is CASSPIGTNQPQHF. The CDR3, as DNA: TGTGCCAGCAGCCCCATAGGGACAAATCAGCCCCAGCATTTT.

The chain uses TRBV25-1 and TRBJ2-1; possible D gene TRBD2, 7 bases. Per germline, CDR1 MGHDK and CDR2 SYGVNS. The CDR3 totals 14 residues. Trimming pared 2 bases from V and 8 bases from J, leaving 13 bases between. The CDR3 DNA follows: TGTGCCAGCAGTGAAACCGGGGGGCTGGATGAGCAGTTCTTC. Protein sequence: CASSETGGLDEQFF.

In this sample, this clone turned up once. The V call is TRBV5-1, the J call TRBJ2-3; TRBD1 matches at 7 bases. The CDR3 has 15 residues. Germline assignment: CDR1 SGHRS and CDR2 YFSETQ. The J segment lost 0 bases and the V segment lost 0 bases, leaving 1 base of the junction unmatched. The CDR3 protein is CASSLEGASTDTQYF. The CDR3 DNA is TGCGCCAGCAGCTTGGAGGGGGCGAGCACAGATACGCAGTATTTT.

This clone was seen once. This rearrangement joins TRBV5-8 to TRBJ1-3, with 7 positions matching TRBD1. Germline loops: CDR1 SGHTS, CDR2 YDEGEE. CDR3 length equals 18 residues. Losses at the gene ends were 3 bases for V and 3 bases for J; bases not matched to a gene: 15. As DNA, the CDR3 is TGTGCCAGCAGCTCCATCCGGGACAGCATTCGGGGTGGAAACACCATATATTTT. Translated: CASSSIRDSIRGGNTIYF.

The CDR3 sequence is CASSYGRGYLEQFF. CDR3 bases: TGTGCCAGCAGTTACGGCAGGGGATACCTTGAGCAGTTCTTC. The rearrangement links TRBV6-5 to TRBJ2-1; D may be TRBD1 (6 bases). The CDR3 runs 14 residues. The V end lost 2 bases, the J end lost 9 bases, and 14 bases lay between the germline ends. Germline loops: CDR1 MNHEY, CDR2 SVGAGI.

This sequence joins TRBV5-6 and TRBJ2-5, with D possibly being TRBD1 or TRBD2 (6 bases each). The CDR3 contains 17 residues. The germline CDR1 and CDR2 sequences are SGHDT and YYEEEE. Between the trimmed V and J ends, which lost 0 bases and 6 bases, there was a span of 21 bases. As DNA, the CDR3 is TGTGCCAGCAGCTTGGGATCTTTTGGGGGGCGTACGAAGACCCAGTACTTC. Its translation: CASSLGSFGGRTKTQYF.

The chain has TRBV9 and TRBJ2-3; 9 positions match TRBD2. J was trimmed by 5 bases and V by 0 bases; bases with no gene match: 4. CDR1 and CDR2 (germline): SGDLS, YYNGEE. CDR3 length: 15 residues. The CDR3 DNA reads TGTGCCAGCAGCGTAGTTGCGGGAGGGATAGATACGCAGTATTTT. This translates into CASSVVAGGIDTQYF.

This CDR3 reads CAIRIGVRTEAFF. Written as DNA, the CDR3 is TGCGCCATCCGGATTGGGGTCAGAACTGAAGCTTTCTTT. This chain connects TRBV10-2 to TRBJ1-1; D remains unclear. The germline gives CDR1 WSHSY, CDR2 SAAADI. The CDR3 length is 13 residues. The V end lost 10 bases, the J end lost 5 bases, and 17 bases lay between the germline ends.

This clone was counted between two and nine times. This rearrangement joins TRBV27 to TRBJ1-2; a weak D match, TRBD1 (6 bases). This CDR3 comprises 14 residues. Germline V gene sequence: CDR1 MNHEY, CDR2 SMNVEV (reference sequence). V dropped 3 bases and J dropped 4 bases, with 12 bases sitting between them. CDR3 DNA: TGTGCCAGCAGTTTTGGGGGCAGCGGCTATGGCTACACCTTC. This sequence encodes CASSFGGSGYGYTF.